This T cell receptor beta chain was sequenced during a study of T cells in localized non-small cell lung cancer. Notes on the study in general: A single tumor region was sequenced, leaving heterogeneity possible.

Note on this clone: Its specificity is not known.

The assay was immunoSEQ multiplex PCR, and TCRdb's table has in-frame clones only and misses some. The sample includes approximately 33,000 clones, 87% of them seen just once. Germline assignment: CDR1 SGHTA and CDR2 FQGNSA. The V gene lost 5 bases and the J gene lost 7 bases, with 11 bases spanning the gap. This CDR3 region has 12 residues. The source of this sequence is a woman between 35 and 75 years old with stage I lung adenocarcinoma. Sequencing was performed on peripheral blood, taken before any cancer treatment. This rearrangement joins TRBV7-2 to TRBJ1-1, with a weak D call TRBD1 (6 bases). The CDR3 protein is CASSQRGGEAFF. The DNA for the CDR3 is TGTGCCAGCAGCCAAAGAGGGGGTGAAGCTTTCTTT.